Listed here is a single T cell receptor (beta chain). Antigen: not known. The data stem from a study of T cell responses to AZD1222 COVID-19 vaccine. Whole-study context: Timing groups of about 4 and about 12 weeks for second doses were pooled. Study outcomes and limitations: Elevations in Spike-specific TCR breadth and depth followed administration of two AZD1222 doses. Seropositivity was recorded at baseline in only five to seven AZD1222 recipients. Nearly half of unique spike-specific TCRs reportedly avoided B.1.351 and B.1.1.7 mutated regions.

The method was immunoSEQ multiplex PCR; TCRdb's version includes in-frame clones alone and lacks a portion of them. The table records 90,000 to 150,000 clones, roughly 89% of them present only once. The CDR3 covers 11 residues. This specimen was peripheral blood, taken on day 0 of AZD1222 vaccination. The source is an adult in good health. This sequence joins TRBV21-1 and TRBJ2-2. TRBV21-1 is a documented pseudogene. CDR3 nucleotides: TGTGCCAGCAGCGGTCCCGGGGAGCTGTTTTTT. This translates into CASSGPGELFF.